Below are 21 T cell receptor beta chains sequenced from a single sample in a study of blood T cell repertoires in COVID-19. TCRdb's table, derived via immunoSEQ multiplex PCR, lists solely in-frame clones and lacks some. The sample shows about 92,000 clones, 75% to 85% of them seen only once. The sample was peripheral blood. These receptors were collected from a woman in her seventies with acute or convalescent COVID-19.

The CDR3 DNA sequence: TGCAGCGTTGACCCAAGGGAGGGGGTAGCTAGGTTCTTC. Translated: CSVDPREGVARFF. This chain links TRBV29-1 with TRBJ2-1; the D gene is possibly TRBD2 (7 bases). There are 13 residues in the CDR3. The germline V gene encodes CDR1 SQVTM and CDR2 ANQGSEA. Trimming stripped 3 bases from V and 15 bases from J, with 21 bases between.

The chain joins TRBV27 to TRBJ1-1; D is unclear. Germline CDR1 and CDR2: MNHEY and SMNVEV (reference sequence). The V end lost 3 bases, the J end lost 1 base, and 6 bases lay between the germline ends. The CDR3 sequence is 13 residues long. The CDR3 sequence is CASSFTQNTEAFF. The CDR3 DNA reads as TGTGCCAGCAGTTTCACACAGAACACTGAAGCTTTCTTT.

This CDR3 reads CASSVDPGTEAFF. CDR3 nucleotides: TGTGCCAGCAGCGTAGACCCAGGGACTGAAGCTTTCTTT. The chain combines TRBV9 with TRBJ1-1, with D tentatively TRBD1 (5 bases). Germline-derived CDR1 and CDR2 are SGDLS and YYNGEE. CDR3 length: 13 residues. V was trimmed by 0 bases and J by 5 bases, leaving 8 bases between them. Combining the CDR3 with reference TRBV9 and TRBJ1-1 gives the whole variable domain DSGVTQTPKHLITATGQRVTLRCSPRSGDLSVYWYQQSLDQGLQFLIQYYNGEERAKGNILERFSAQQFPDLHSELNLSSLELGDSALYFCASSVDPGTEAFFGQGTRLTVV.

The chain joins TRBV6-1 to TRBJ2-1, with 7 nucleotides matching TRBD2. Germline V lookup: CDR1 MNHNS, CDR2 SASEGT. V lost 3 bases, J lost 8 bases, and 1 base stayed unmatched. CDR3 length: 12 amino acids. The CDR3 spells CASSEGGDEQFF. The DNA of the CDR3 is TGTGCCAGCAGTGAGGGGGGGGATGAGCAGTTCTTC.

The CDR3 spells CASSRDLSYEQYF. CDR3 DNA sequence: TGTGCCAGCAGCCGGGATTTGTCCTACGAGCAGTACTTC. The V call is TRBV2, the J call TRBJ2-7, with TRBD2 as a possible D gene (5 bases). The CDR3 covers 13 residues. V dropped 6 bases and J dropped 1 base, with 10 bases sitting between them. CDR1 is SNHLY and CDR2 is FYNNEI in the germline V gene. The full variable domain, with the rest looked up from reference TRBV2 and TRBJ2-7, is EPEVTQTPSHQVTQMGQEVILRCVPISNHLYFYWYRQILGQKVEFLVSFYNNEISEKSEIFDDQFSVERPDGSNFTLKIRSTKLEDSAMYFCASSRDLSYEQYFGPGTRLTVT.

V gene TRBV9 combines with J gene TRBJ2-3; TRBD1 might be the D (5 bases). The CDR3 contains 14 residues. The V end was cut by 2 bases, the J end by 7 bases, with 14 bases between. CDR1 SGDLS and CDR2 YYNGEE come from the germline V gene. CDR3 in amino acids: CASSVPSGSNTQYF. The CDR3 DNA sequence: TGTGCCAGCAGCGTTCCCTCAGGGTCGAATACGCAGTATTTT.

The chain joins TRBV30 to TRBJ2-2, with TRBD2 matching over 7 bases. CDR3 length: 16 residues. V gave up 1 base and J gave up 7 bases; unmatched junction bases: 12. Germline loops: CDR1 GTSNPN, CDR2 SVGIG (reference sequence). The CDR3 coding sequence is TGTGCCTGGAGTGCCACCCCCGGGACTATAGGCGGGGAGCTGTTTTTT. Its protein is CAWSATPGTIGGELFF.

The rearrangement uses TRBV10-3 and TRBJ2-2; TRBD1 aligns across 8 bases. Germline assignment: CDR1 ENHRY and CDR2 SYGVKD. This CDR3 has 16 residues. The V and J ends lost 4 bases and 5 bases, in that order; junction bases with no gene match: 9. Here the CDR3 DNA reads TGTGCCATCAGTGGGGCCAGGGGGCGCGGAACCGGGGAGCTGTTTTTT. Translating gives CAISGARGRGTGELFF.

The chain is built from TRBV7-9 and TRBJ2-3; possibly TRBD2 for D (5 bases). CDR1 SEHNR and CDR2 FQNEAQ come from the germline V gene (reference sequence). The CDR3 runs 15 residues. V was pared by 5 bases and J by 2 bases, with 14 bases between. The DNA for the CDR3 is TGTGCCAGCAGCGAGGGCGTAGCGCCCACAGATACGCAGTATTTT. Translating it yields CASSEGVAPTDTQYF.

J is TRBJ2-1 and V is TRBV6-2 or TRBV6-3; 8 bases match TRBD2. The CDR3 extends over 18 amino acids. With V trimmed by 5 bases and J by 4 bases, 16 bases remained unmatched. CDR1 and CDR2 from the germline V gene are MNHEY and SVGEGT. CDR3 protein: CASSQRGAGAIAYNEQFF. The DNA of the CDR3 is TGTGCCAGCAGTCAAAGAGGAGCGGGAGCTATCGCATACAATGAGCAGTTCTTC.

DNA for the CDR3: TGTGCCAGTAGTGTGGGACAGTGGACAGATACGCAGTATTTT. This translates into CASSVGQWTDTQYF. This sequence joins TRBV19 and TRBJ2-3; TRBD1 matches at 7 bases. V shed 5 bases, J shed 3 bases, and the junction held 5 bases outside the gene matches. Germline values: CDR1 LNHDA, CDR2 SQIVND (reference sequence). This CDR3 spans 14 amino acids.

V usage is TRBV2 and J usage is TRBJ2-1; 7 bases are shared with TRBD2. V lost 11 bases and J lost 10; bases outside the gene matches: 8. The CDR3 totals 11 residues. Germline CDR1 and CDR2: SNHLY and FYNNEI. In DNA, the CDR3 is TGTGCCCACCGAGCGGGGTTAGAGCAGTTCTTC. Translated: CAHRAGLEQFF.

The chain is built from TRBV4-1 and TRBJ2-6, with 8 bases lining up with TRBD1. This CDR3 has 19 amino acids. CDR1 is MGHRA and CDR2 is YSYEKL in the germline V gene. The CDR3 DNA reads TGCCCCACCCCCCGACTGGGACAGGCGGCTTACTCTGGGGCCAACGTCCTGACTTTC. Translating it yields CPTPRLGQAAYSGANVLTF.

The CDR3 DNA sequence: TGTGCCAGCAGCCCCCGGGGCGGGGAGCTGTTTTTT. Its translation is CASSPRGGELFF. The chain employs TRBV11-2 and TRBJ2-2; the D gene is possibly TRBD2 (5 bases). V lost 5 bases and J 7 bases, leaving 8 bases between the germline ends. This CDR3 spans 12 amino acids. Germline CDR1 and CDR2: SGHAT and FQNNGV. Looking up the rest from reference TRBV11-2 and TRBJ2-2 gives the full variable domain: EAGVAQSPRYKIIEKRQSVAFWCNPISGHATLYWYQQILGQGPKLLIQFQNNGVVDDSQLPKDRFSAERLKGVDSTLKIQPAKLEDSAVYLCASSPRGGELFFGEGSRLTVL.

This clone came up a few times. At one boundary the junction diverges from the germline segment, which might be a read error. In DNA form, the CDR3 reads TGTGCCAGCAGCCTGGACAGGGGTAACGATGGCTACACCTTC. This translates into CASSLDRGNDGYTF. J is TRBJ1-2 and V is TRBV7-9, with TRBD1 identical over 9 bases. Germline V gene lookup returns CDR1 SEHNR and CDR2 FQNEAQ (reference sequence). The CDR3 sequence is 14 residues long.

The chain is built from TRBV30 and TRBJ1-5; maybe TRBD1 (6 bases). Germline CDR1 reads GTSNPN; CDR2 reads SVGIG (reference sequence). V lost 3 bases to trimming and J lost 5 bases, with 11 bases between them. The CDR3 has 13 residues. This chain's CDR3 is CAWSPNRDQPQHF. DNA of the CDR3: TGTGCCTGGAGCCCCAACAGGGATCAGCCCCAGCATTTT.

The chain has TRBV5-1 and TRBJ1-2; maybe TRBD1 (6 bases). The CDR3 has 14 amino acids. V dropped 5 bases and J dropped 4 bases, with 15 bases sitting between them. From germline, CDR1 is SGHRS and CDR2 YFSETQ. The CDR3 region is CASRTGTQGYGYTF. In DNA form, the CDR3 reads TGCGCCAGCAGGACGGGCACACAGGGCTATGGCTACACCTTC.

The rearrangement uses TRBV6-5 and TRBJ2-1; TRBD1 might be the D (5 bases). V was pared by 0 bases and J by 6 bases, with 6 bases between. The length of the CDR3 is 13 residues. Germline lookup yields CDR1 MNHEY and CDR2 SVGAGI. CDR3 DNA sequence: TGTGCCAGCAGTTACTCCCAGGGCAATGAGCAGTTCTTC. Residues: CASSYSQGNEQFF.

The chain joins TRBV7-9 to TRBJ1-6; TRBD1 is a possible D gene (6 bases). There are 14 residues in the CDR3. Germline V CDR1 and CDR2: SEHNR, FQNEAQ (reference sequence). The germline V and J ends were trimmed by 4 bases and 4 bases, with 8 bases remaining between them. The CDR3 nucleotides read TGTGCCAGCAGCTGGACAGAGTATAATTCACCCCTCCACTTT. Protein sequence: CASSWTEYNSPLHF. The full variable domain, its missing parts supplied by reference TRBV7-9 and TRBJ1-6, is DTGVSQNPRHKITKRGQNVTFRCDPISEHNRLYWYRQTLGQGPEFLTYFQNEAQLEKSRLLSDRFSAERPKGSFSTLEIQRTEQGDSAMYLCASSWTEYNSPLHFGNGTRLTVT.

V is TRBV28 and J is TRBJ1-3; 7 positions agree with TRBD1. The germline gives CDR1 MDHEN, CDR2 SYDVKM. The V segment lost 3 bases and the J segment 3 bases; nucleotides outside the gene matches: 11. CDR3 length: 17 amino acids. As DNA, the CDR3 is TGTGCCAGCAGTTTCCGGGGGCAGGGGGGTCTTGGAAACACCATATATTTT. The encoded protein is CASSFRGQGGLGNTIYF.

This clone appeared a single time. The rearrangement joins TRBV10-3 to TRBJ1-1; unclear D gene. The CDR3 length is 14 residues. The germline V and J ends were trimmed by 0 bases and 0 bases, with 5 bases remaining between them. The germline gives CDR1 ENHRY, CDR2 SYGVKD. This CDR3 is CAISESQLNTEAFF. CDR3 in DNA: TGTGCCATCAGTGAGTCACAGTTGAACACTGAAGCTTTCTTT.